These 31 T cell receptor beta chains share one sample of origin, sequenced in a study of blood T cells in healthy people across ages. The use of a sample-barcoded 5' primer and a J-beta primer mix characterized a second PCR of roughly 7 to 12 cycles. MiXCR, run by TCRdb on the 5' RACE reads, gives a single entry per CDR3 protein. The data hold fewer than 800,000 distinct CDR3 sequences, with 21% observed a single time. The sequencing sample was made of blood. Receptors were obtained from a man in his sixties or seventies in good health.

The chain's CDR3 is CASSPTEPRTPNEKLFF. DNA of the CDR3: TGTGCCAGCAGTCCTACGGAACCCCGAACCCCGAATGAAAAACTGTTTTTT. The chain couples TRBV12-3 or TRBV12-4 to TRBJ1-4; D unresolved. The CDR3 has 17 residues. Between the trimmed V and J ends, which lost 5 bases and 5 bases, there was a span of 21 bases.

This clonotype turned up a few times. The V and J genes are TRBV7-2 and TRBJ2-5, with a possible D match to TRBD1 (5 bases). Germline V gene lookup returns CDR1 SGHTA and CDR2 FQGNSA. The CDR3 length is 14 residues. V was cut by 3 bases and J by 4 bases, with 12 bases left in between. In DNA, the CDR3 is TGTGCCAGCAGCTTCACAGGTATAGGAGAGACCCAGTACTTC. This codes for CASSFTGIGETQYF.

This clonotype was recorded a few times. The chain recombines TRBV11-3 with TRBJ2-1; D may be TRBD1 (6 bases). CDR3 length equals 15 residues. Germline V lookup: CDR1 SGHNT, CDR2 YENEEA. V was trimmed by 3 bases and J by 0 bases, leaving 9 bases between them. The CDR3 DNA reads as TGTGCCAGCAGCTTTGACAGGAGCTCCTACAATGAGCAGTTCTTC. It codes for CASSFDRSSYNEQFF.

This sequence joins TRBV29-1 and TRBJ2-3, with D unclear. Trimming pared 3 bases from V and 0 bases from J, leaving 13 bases between. CDR3 size: 15 residues. From germline, CDR1 is SQVTM and CDR2 ANQGSEA. The CDR3 here is CSVEGGLSSTDTQYF. DNA of the CDR3: TGCAGCGTTGAGGGCGGCTTGTCTAGCACAGATACGCAGTATTTT.

The table lists this clonotype with a few counts. CDR3 region: CASSSILGLAGATTDTQYF. The CDR3 coding sequence is TGTGCCAGCAGCTCGATACTGGGACTAGCGGGAGCGACCACAGATACGCAGTATTTT. This chain connects TRBV7-2 to TRBJ2-3, with 14 bases lining up with TRBD2. Losses at the gene ends were 4 bases for V and 2 bases for J; bases not matched to a gene: 11. The germline gives CDR1 SGHTA, CDR2 FQGNSA. CDR3 size: 19 residues.

This clonotype was picked up many times. The chain combines TRBV28 with TRBJ2-3; TRBD1 is a possible D gene (5 bases). Germline lookup yields CDR1 MDHEN and CDR2 SYDVKM. The CDR3 consists of 16 residues. Trimming pared 3 bases from V and 2 bases from J, leaving 15 bases between. The CDR3 sequence: CASSFQAGYSTDTQYF. CDR3 sequence (DNA): TGTGCCAGCAGTTTCCAAGCAGGGTATTCCACAGATACGCAGTATTTT.

The chain has TRBV10-3 and TRBJ2-2, with unresolved D. Germline assignment: CDR1 ENHRY and CDR2 SYGVKD. Trimming took 7 bases from V and 1 from J, leaving 7 bases between them. The CDR3 has 13 amino acids. DNA for the CDR3: TGTGCCATCATGACCAAGAACACCGGGGAGCTGTTTTTT. Its translation: CAIMTKNTGELFF.

The sample holds a few counts of this clonotype. Being one base from a much bigger clone, this may be a read error. The chain is built from TRBV2 and TRBJ1-4; no definite D call. V lost 10 bases and J 6 bases, leaving 21 bases between the germline ends. This CDR3 has 15 amino acids. Germline V CDR1 and CDR2: SNHLY, FYNNEI. The DNA of the CDR3 is TGTGCCATCCGTCCAAGGATCTGGGGTTATGAAAAACTGTTTTTT. Protein: CAIRPRIWGYEKLFF.

J is TRBJ2-3 and V is TRBV5-5, with D possibly matching TRBD1 (5 bases). Trimming pared 2 bases from V and 2 bases from J, leaving 12 bases between. This CDR3 contains 15 residues. CDR1 and CDR2 (germline): SGHKS, YYEKEE (reference sequence). The CDR3 DNA follows: TGTGCCAGCAGCTTTGACAGCGTTCTCACAGATACGCAGTATTTT. It codes for CASSFDSVLTDTQYF.

In this sample, this clonotype turned up many times. A junction boundary mismatches the germline segment, possibly from a read error. The rearrangement uses TRBV6-5 and TRBJ2-2; unclear D gene. CDR1 and CDR2 from the germline V gene are MNHEY and SVGAGI. This CDR3 is built from 13 residues. CDR3 amino acids: CASSLLNTGELFF. For the CDR3, the DNA is TGCGCCAGCAGCCTTCTAAACACCGGGGAGCTGTTTTTT.

The chain joins TRBV12-3 or TRBV12-4 to TRBJ2-3; 9 bases line up with TRBD1. Trimming took 2 bases from V and 3 from J; bases not matched to a gene: 3. The CDR3 loop spans 15 amino acids. CDR3 nucleotides: TGTGCCAGCAGTTTATGGGACAGGGTTACAGATACGCAGTATTTT. This translates into CASSLWDRVTDTQYF.

The sample holds many counts of this clonotype. Relative to the germline gene, one junction end is altered; a read error may explain this. DNA for the CDR3: TGCGCCAGCAGCTTGGCTAGCGGCAACACCGGGGAGCTGTTTTTT. It codes for CASSLASGNTGELFF. The gene calls are TRBV7-9 and TRBJ2-2, with 7 bases fitting TRBD2. CDR1 is SEHNR, CDR2 FQNEAQ, per germline (reference sequence). The CDR3 covers 15 residues.

This clonotype came up a few times. The chain recombines TRBV6-1 with TRBJ2-5, with D maybe TRBD1 (6 bases). The DNA end is a closer match to TRBJ2-7, so the J assignment may be wrong. From germline, CDR1 is MNHNS and CDR2 SASEGT. The CDR3 is 14 amino acids. CDR3 bases: TGTGCCAGCAGATCAGGGGTCCTGTCTTACGAGCAGTACTTC. This encodes CASRSGVLSYEQYF.

The chain joins TRBV6-1 to TRBJ2-3; 8 positions agree with TRBD2. From germline, CDR1 is MNHNS and CDR2 SASEGT. The CDR3 extends over 15 amino acids. The V segment lost 3 bases and the J segment 6 bases; nucleotides outside the gene matches: 8. CDR3 sequence reads: CASSEQSGSRDTQYF. Here the CDR3 DNA reads TGTGCCAGCAGTGAGCAAAGCGGGAGCCGCGATACGCAGTATTTT.

This clonotype has a count of ten or more. The genes are TRBV10-3 and TRBJ2-1, with D perhaps matching TRBD2 (5 bases). Trimming took 3 bases from V and 0 from J, leaving 9 bases between them. The CDR3 is 15 amino acids. The V gene's germline CDR1 is ENHRY and CDR2 SYGVKD. CDR3: CAISEGGPSYNEQFF. CDR3 nucleotides: TGTGCCATCAGTGAAGGCGGGCCCTCCTACAATGAGCAGTTCTTC.

This clonotype was counted a few times. One end of the junction fails to match germline, which may point to a read error. J is TRBJ1-3 and V is TRBV27; 7 bases line up with TRBD1. Germline CDR1 is MNHEY and CDR2 is SMNVEV (reference sequence). The CDR3 is made up of 15 amino acids. CDR3 in amino acids: CASSLRQGVGNTVYF. For the CDR3, the DNA is TGTGCCAGCAGTTTACGGCAGGGGGTAGGAAACACCGTATATTTT.

This clonotype turned up a few times. The CDR3 reads CSATPGLAGREQFF. In nucleotides, the CDR3 is TGCAGCGCAACACCGGGACTAGCGGGACGGGAGCAGTTCTTC. The V call is TRBV29-1, the J call TRBJ2-1; 13 nucleotides align to TRBD2. Trimming at V came to 7 bases and at J to 10 bases, leaving 10 bases not matched to a gene. In germline, CDR1 is SQVTM, CDR2 ANQGSEA. The CDR3 extends over 14 amino acids.

This chain connects TRBV10-3 to TRBJ2-5; tentatively, D is TRBD1 (6 bases). The J call may be in error: the DNA end matches TRBJ2-1 better. This CDR3 spans 14 amino acids. CDR1 is ENHRY and CDR2 is SYGVKD in the germline V gene. Here the CDR3 reads CAISDGGLQGEQFF. As DNA, the CDR3 is TGTGCCATCAGTGATGGGGGCTTGCAAGGGGAGCAGTTCTTC.

The chain carries TRBV6-5 and TRBJ1-5; D not certain. CDR1 and CDR2 from the germline V gene are MNHEY and SVGAGI. CDR3 length: 12 residues. CDR3 DNA sequence: TGTGATGGCGGTGGGGGCAATCAGCCCCAGCATTTT. Translating gives CDGGGGNQPQHF.

This chain uses TRBV6-1 with TRBJ1-5; TRBD1 aligns across 11 bases. The CDR3 runs to 14 residues. CDR1 is MNHNS, CDR2 SASEGT, per germline. V dropped 6 bases and J dropped 7; count of bases not matched to a gene: 5. The chain's CDR3 is CASRGQGASQPQHF. The CDR3, as DNA: TGTGCCAGCAGAGGACAGGGGGCCTCGCAGCCCCAGCATTTT.

The sample holds many counts of this clonotype. The V call is TRBV7-2, the J call TRBJ2-3; 8 bases align to TRBD2. Germline assignment: CDR1 SGHTA and CDR2 FQGNSA. This CDR3 comprises 15 residues. The junction had 9 bases not matched to a gene; V was cut back by 5 bases and J by 5 bases. CDR3 region: CASSANSGTGDTQYF. The DNA of the CDR3 is TGTGCCAGCAGCGCTAATAGCGGGACGGGAGATACGCAGTATTTT.

J is TRBJ2-5 and V is TRBV7-2; 8 bases align to TRBD2. Unmatched junction bases numbered 3, after V lost 3 bases and J lost 0 bases. Germline lookup yields CDR1 SGHTA and CDR2 FQGNSA. The CDR3 has 15 amino acids. The CDR3 nucleotides are TGTGCCAGCAGCTTCAGCGGGAGATACCAAGAGACCCAGTACTTC. It translates to CASSFSGRYQETQYF.

This clonotype was observed a handful of times. The germline gene is not matched at one end of the junction; a read error may be the cause. This rearrangement joins TRBV5-1 to TRBJ2-5, with TRBD2 matching 7 bases. Germline V gene lookup returns CDR1 SGHRS and CDR2 YFSETQ. There are 14 residues in the CDR3. Here the CDR3 DNA reads TGCGCCAGCAGCGTGCCGGGAGGCCAAGAGGCCCAGTACTTC. This gives the protein CASSVPGGQEAQYF.

This clonotype was detected many times. V usage is TRBV7-2 and J usage is TRBJ1-4, with 7 bases aligning to TRBD1. Losses at the gene ends were 5 bases for V and 7 bases for J; bases not matched to a gene: 4. Germline values: CDR1 SGHTA, CDR2 FQGNSA. The CDR3 is 13 amino acids. The CDR3 region is CASSTTGVEKLFF. CDR3 in DNA: TGTGCCAGCAGCACAACAGGGGTTGAAAAACTGTTTTTT. The complete variable domain, with remaining parts taken from reference TRBV7-2 and TRBJ1-4, reads GAGVSQSPSNKVTEKGKDVELRCDPISGHTALYWYRQSLGQGLEFLIYFQGNSAPDKSGLPSDRFSAERTGGSVSTLTIQRTQQEDSAVYLCASSTTGVEKLFFGSGTQLSVL.

The chain links TRBV5-6 to TRBJ2-2, with D possibly called TRBD1 or TRBD2 (5 bases each). Trimming stripped 4 bases from V and 2 bases from J, with 15 bases between. This CDR3 contains 16 residues. Germline-derived CDR1 and CDR2 are SGHDT and YYEEEE. The CDR3 spells CASSGFRDGNTGELFF. For the CDR3, the DNA is TGTGCCAGCAGCGGATTCCGGGACGGAAACACCGGGGAGCTGTTTTTT.

This clonotype was recorded at least ten times. The V call is TRBV28, the J call TRBJ1-6, with D maybe TRBD1 (5 bases). The CDR3 totals 14 residues. Germline V gene data show CDR1 as MDHEN and CDR2 as SYDVKM. Trimming removed 8 bases from V and 9 bases from J, with 17 bases in between. CDR3 loop: CASEGGGLGSPLHF. In DNA form, the CDR3 reads TGTGCCAGCGAGGGTGGGGGGTTGGGTTCACCCCTCCACTTT.

The chain has TRBV28 and TRBJ2-1; 7 bases agree with TRBD2. Germline V gene lookup returns CDR1 MDHEN and CDR2 SYDVKM. V was clipped by 6 bases and J by 6 bases; unmatched bases: 17. The CDR3 loop spans 17 amino acids. In DNA, the CDR3 is TGTGCCAGCAGCGTAGCGGAGGTGGGAGGGCCGTTCAATGAGCAGTTCTTC. Protein sequence: CASSVAEVGGPFNEQFF.

This clonotype has a handful of counts. At one boundary the junction diverges from the germline segment, which might be a read error. The chain is built from TRBV5-1 and TRBJ1-1, with TRBD1 matching over 9 bases. Germline V CDR1 and CDR2: SGHRS, YFSETQ. This CDR3 has 14 residues. CDR3 loop: CASSLGTGDTDAFF. In DNA, the CDR3 is TGCGCCAGCAGCTTGGGGACAGGGGACACTGACGCTTTCTTT.

The V call is TRBV20-1, the J call TRBJ2-3; 7 bases agree with TRBD2. Germline CDR1 DFQATT, CDR2 SNEGSKA (reference sequence). The CDR3 length is 13 residues. J was trimmed by 2 bases and V by 4 bases; bases with no gene match: 3. CDR3 DNA: TGCAGTGCTAATAGCGGGTACACAGATACGCAGTATTTT. It translates to CSANSGYTDTQYF.

This clonotype appeared many times. J is TRBJ2-3 and V is TRBV5-1; 9 nucleotides line up with TRBD2. Trimming at V came to 0 bases and at J to 5 bases, leaving 4 bases not matched to a gene. The CDR3 contains 15 residues. Germline lookup yields CDR1 SGHRS and CDR2 YFSETQ. The DNA of the CDR3 is TGCGCCAGCAGCTTGGGGGCTAGCGGGAAAGATACGCAGTATTTT. This sequence encodes CASSLGASGKDTQYF. The full variable domain, rest sourced from reference TRBV5-1 and TRBJ2-3, is KAGVTQTPRYLIKTRGQQVTLSCSPISGHRSVSWYQQTPGQGLQFLFEYFSETQRNKGNFPGRFSGRQFSNSRSEMNVSTLELGDSALYLCASSLGASGKDTQYFGPGTRLTVL.

A few counts support this clonotype. The gene calls are TRBV20-1 and TRBJ2-5, with TRBD2 identical over 11 bases. The J call is uncertain, as TRBJ2-7 better fits the DNA end. The CDR3 length is 14 residues. In germline, CDR1 is DFQATT, CDR2 SNEGSKA (reference sequence). The CDR3 DNA reads as TGCAGTGCTCGGACTAGCGGGTCAACCTACGAGCAGTACTTC. It is translated as CSARTSGSTYEQYF.